These 25 T cell receptor beta chains came from one sample sequenced in a study of T cells in Graves' hyperthyroidism and ophthalmopathy (dated by TCRdb to 2018 to 2020). Library preparation used multiplex PCR. Sequenced using an Illumina HiSeq 2000. The TCR beta CDR3 regions were amplified from RNA transcripts. A first-round RT-PCR of the TCR CDR3 used the HTBI primer set with the Qiagen OneStep RT-PCR kit. The public reads were reanalyzed by TCRdb: fastp trimming at Q25, MiXCR alignment, in-frame beta chains only. Rows with a matching CDR3 protein are joined into one entry that keeps the most common DNA and genes. The sample records a few hundred thousand distinct CDR3 sequences, about 43% of which are singletons. The ten largest clonotypes hold approximately 7.5% of the sample. The sample consisted of peripheral blood or thyroid tissue (not recorded which). The source is a young woman with Graves' hyperthyroidism.

This clonotype was recorded at least ten times. The chain is built from TRBV6-1 and TRBJ1-5; D ambiguous. CDR1 is MNHNS, CDR2 SASEGT, per germline. The ends were cut back, 1 base at V and 0 bases at J, with 7 bases in the middle. CDR3 size: 15 residues. CDR3 sequence reads: CASSEVGYSNQPQHF. CDR3 nucleotide sequence: TGTGCCAGCAGTGAAGTGGGCTATAGCAATCAGCCCCAGCATTTT.

This clonotype was detected once. A read error is possible here, since a much larger clone lies one base away. This chain joins TRBV5-7 and TRBJ2-2; no clear D gene. TRBV5-7 is noted as an ORF with a role that remains uncertain. The CDR3 consists of 15 residues. The CDR3 coding sequence is TGTGACAGCAGCTTCGGCGGCCCCACCACCGGGGAGCTGTTTTTT. This gives the protein CDSSFGGPTTGELFF.

With respect to this clonotype: The junction and the germline gene differ at one end; a read error may be behind it. V and J are TRBV5-6 and TRBJ2-2; tentatively, D is TRBD1 (6 bases). The CDR3 covers 15 residues. The germline CDR1 and CDR2 sequences are SGHDT and YYEEEE. The CDR3 bases are TGTGCCAGCAGCTTTGGGGCAGGGGTTCCCGGAGAGCTGTTTTTT. It codes for CASSFGAGVPGELFF.

V is TRBV29-1 and J is TRBJ1-5; D is perhaps TRBD1 (6 bases). CDR3 length equals 12 residues. CDR1 and CDR2 from the germline V gene are SQVTM and ANQGSEA. CDR3 protein: CRPGQINQPQHF. The CDR3 nucleotides are TGCAGGCCCGGACAGATCAATCAGCCCCAGCATTTT.

This clonotype was seen ten or more times. V usage is TRBV27 and J usage is TRBJ2-7; D is unresolved. The CDR3 covers 15 residues. The V end lost 2 bases, the J end lost 0 bases, and 11 bases lay between the germline ends. Germline lookup yields CDR1 MNHEY and CDR2 SMNVEV (reference sequence). CDR3 in amino acids: CASSLTADISYEQYF. CDR3 sequence (DNA): TGTGCCAGCAGTTTAACAGCTGACATCTCCTACGAGCAGTACTTC.

This clonotype has at least ten counts. The chain joins TRBV2 to TRBJ1-3; D remains ambiguous. Trimming cost V 3 bases and J 4 bases, with 4 bases left between them. The germline V gene encodes CDR1 SNHLY and CDR2 FYNNEI. The CDR3 consists of 12 residues. The CDR3 region is CASSEGGNTIYF. CDR3 DNA: TGTGCCAGCAGTGAGGGGGGAAACACCATATATTTT.

Concerning this clonotype itself: This sequence may be a read error, since a much larger clone differs from it by one base. The chain couples TRBV10-1 to TRBJ1-3; tentatively, D is TRBD1 (6 bases). CDR1 and CDR2 from the germline V gene are WNHNN and SYGVQD (reference sequence). The CDR3 is 17 amino acids. Trimming stripped 4 bases from V and 1 base from J, with 17 bases between. The CDR3 coding sequence is TGCGCCAGCAGTGGGGGGCGGGTTCGGGATTCTGGAAACACCATATATTTT. Its protein is CASSGGRVRDSGNTIYF.

This clonotype was seen ten or more times. The chain joins TRBV7-8 to TRBJ2-5; D ambiguous. This CDR3 region has 14 residues. Trimming took 8 bases from V and 2 from J, leaving 15 bases between them. The germline V gene has CDR1 SGHVS and CDR2 FQNEAQ. For the CDR3, the DNA is TGTGCCAGCCTACCCTTACACTCACAAGAGACCCAGTACTTC. This codes for CASLPLHSQETQYF.

The genes are TRBV7-2 and TRBJ2-7; D might be TRBD2 (7 bases). CDR1 is SGHTA and CDR2 is FQGNSA in the germline V gene. The CDR3 has 16 amino acids. Trimming left V 2 bases short and J 3 bases short, with 17 bases between. CDR3 sequence reads: CASSLNGGGGSYEQYF. CDR3 sequence (DNA): TGTGCCAGCAGCTTAAATGGGGGGGGCGGGAGCTACGAGCAGTACTTC. Complete variable domain (other parts from reference TRBV7-2 and TRBJ2-7): GAGVSQSPSNKVTEKGKDVELRCDPISGHTALYWYRQSLGQGLEFLIYFQGNSAPDKSGLPSDRFSAERTGGSVSTLTIQRTQQEDSAVYLCASSLNGGGGSYEQYFGPGTRLTVT.

This clonotype was counted at least ten times. This sequence joins TRBV20-1 and TRBJ1-4; D is unresolved. The V and J ends lost 0 bases and 8 bases respectively, with 1 base between them. CDR1 is DFQATT and CDR2 is SNEGSKA in the germline V gene (reference sequence). This CDR3 has 10 residues. CDR3 sequence (DNA): TGCAGTGCTAGAGAAGAAAAACTGTTTTTT. Amino acids: CSAREEKLFF.

Comments on this clonotype: In this CDR3 the conserved last residue, phenylalanine or tryptophan, is missing, so a read error is likely. No DNA is shown, since the ends of the CDR3 on it are uncertain; the CDR3 is the one TCRdb lists. V and J are TRBV7-3 and TRBJ2-5; the DNA was not compared with TRBD1, the D call given in the table. The CDR3 has 14 residues if both end residues are counted. Germline V gene sequence: CDR1 SGHTA, CDR2 FQGTGA. The CDR3: CASSRRTDTNSYGR.

This clonotype was found many times. The genes are TRBV9 and TRBJ1-1; 10 bases map to TRBD1. V shed 0 bases and J 4 bases; nucleotides not matched to a gene: 12. This CDR3 contains 18 residues. Germline lookup yields CDR1 SGDLS and CDR2 YYNGEE. The DNA of the CDR3 is TGTGCCAGCAGCGTAGTCCCAACCGGGACAGGGGTTATCACTGAAGCTTTCTTT. It encodes CASSVVPTGTGVITEAFF.

This chain connects TRBV11-1 to TRBJ1-4, with 8 nucleotides matching TRBD1. CDR1 and CDR2 (germline): SGHAT, FQDESV (reference sequence). The V gene end was trimmed by 5 bases and the J gene end by 7 bases; junction bases not matched to a gene: 9. The CDR3 contains 15 residues. CDR3 DNA sequence: TGTGCCAGCAGCCCCTCCGGACAGGGAGGTGAAAAACTGTTTTTT. This gives the protein CASSPSGQGGEKLFF.

Many counts were recorded for this clonotype. The V gene is TRBV5-8, the J gene TRBJ1-2; the match to TRBD1 covers 7 bases. The CDR3 sequence is 15 residues long. V lost 5 bases, J lost 6 bases, and 13 bases stayed unmatched. CDR1 and CDR2 from the germline V gene are SGHTS and YDEGEE. CDR3 nucleotide sequence: TGTGCCAGCAGTTGGTTTCCGGGACAGTCCGATGGCTACACCTTC. Translation: CASSWFPGQSDGYTF.

CDR3 nucleotide sequence: TGTGCCAGCAGCCTCCAGCACACTGAAGCTTTCTTT. Encoded protein: CASSLQHTEAFF. The chain joins TRBV12-3 or TRBV12-4 to TRBJ1-1; D unclear. The CDR3 has 12 amino acids. With 6 bases removed from V and 3 bases from J, the gap between germline ends came to 8 bases.

Remarks on this clonotype: The junction departs from the called germline gene at one end, perhaps through a read error. The J gene is TRBJ2-7, the V gene TRBV5-1, with D perhaps matching TRBD1 or TRBD2 (5 bases each). The CDR3 covers 19 residues. Germline CDR1 reads SGHRS; CDR2 reads YFSETQ. The CDR3 sequence: CASSLVPNEGPGDSYEQYF. CDR3 bases: TGTGCCAGCAGCTTGGTCCCCAACGAGGGGCCTGGGGATTCCTACGAGCAGTACTTC.

The chain employs TRBV19 and TRBJ2-3; 7 positions match TRBD2. Germline values: CDR1 LNHDA, CDR2 SQIVND (reference sequence). This CDR3 comprises 13 residues. Trimming removed 9 bases from V and 4 bases from J; junction bases left unmatched: 7. Written as DNA, the CDR3 is TGTGCCAGCAGAACTAGCGAATCAGATACGCAGTATTTT. It yields the protein CASRTSESDTQYF.

This clonotype was detected ten times or more. This chain connects TRBV19 to TRBJ2-7; D is tentatively TRBD1 or TRBD2 (5 bases each). Germline V lookup: CDR1 LNHDA, CDR2 SQIVND (reference sequence). The CDR3 spans 14 residues. V was cut by 5 bases and J by 2 bases, with 13 bases left in between. For the CDR3, the DNA is TGTGCCAGTAGTGACCGGGACGGGCCCTACGAGCAGTACTTC. It codes for CASSDRDGPYEQYF.

The chain's CDR3 is CAISENQEGSDTQYF. In DNA form, the CDR3 reads TGTGCCATCAGTGAAAACCAGGAGGGATCAGATACGCAGTACTTC. The rearrangement links TRBV10-3 to TRBJ2-7, with TRBD2 as a possible D gene (6 bases). In germline, CDR1 is ENHRY, CDR2 SYGVKD. The V end was cut by 3 bases, the J end by 9 bases, with 21 bases between. CDR3 size: 15 residues.

This clonotype was detected ten times or more. The chain couples TRBV20-1 to TRBJ2-7, with 8 bases matching TRBD1. CDR1 and CDR2 (germline): DFQATT, SNEGSKA (reference sequence). V trimming: 1 base; J trimming: 2 bases; junction bases outside the gene matches: 10. The CDR3 has 16 amino acids. The CDR3 is CSARATPGGKTYEQYF. The CDR3 DNA reads TGCAGTGCTAGAGCCACCCCAGGGGGCAAGACCTACGAGCAGTACTTC.

As regards this clonotype: A much bigger clone sits one base away, suggesting this may be a read error. The V and J genes are TRBV7-9 and TRBJ2-5, with 10 positions matching TRBD2. The germline V gene encodes CDR1 SEHNR and CDR2 FQNEAQ (reference sequence). This CDR3 has 18 residues. After removal of 5 bases from V and 1 base from J, the junction contained 13 bases not matched to a gene. Here the CDR3 DNA reads TGTGCCAGCAGCCCCAGAGCGGGAGGGCCCGAACTCCAAGAGACCCAGTACTTC. This encodes CASSPRAGGPELQETQYF.

This clonotype was detected many times. This chain links TRBV10-2 with TRBJ2-2, with 10 bases lining up with TRBD2. This CDR3 contains 19 residues. In germline, CDR1 is WSHSY, CDR2 SAAADI. V was clipped by 3 bases and J by 5 bases; unmatched bases: 15. The CDR3 is CASSDLFLAGEGDTGELFF. The CDR3 bases are TGCGCCAGCAGTGACCTCTTCCTAGCGGGAGAAGGAGATACCGGGGAGCTGTTTTTT.

This clonotype showed up just once. The chain carries TRBV19 and TRBJ1-6; a possible D gene is TRBD1 (5 bases). This CDR3 is 14 amino acids long. V was clipped by 4 bases and J by 7 bases, with 11 bases between them. Germline V CDR1 and CDR2: LNHDA, SQIVND (reference sequence). DNA for the CDR3: TGTGCCAGTAGTAAGGGACGGCGGAATTCACCCCTCCACTTT. Translating it yields CASSKGRRNSPLHF.

The chain couples TRBV20-1 to TRBJ1-1; 10 bases map to TRBD1. The CDR3 spans 14 residues. With 5 bases clipped from V and 8 bases from J, the junction kept 11 bases outside the gene matches. Germline CDR1 DFQATT, CDR2 SNEGSKA (reference sequence). Written as DNA, the CDR3 is TGCAGTGCTGGGGGACAGGGGAACTTAGACGAAGCTTTCTTT. It yields the protein CSAGGQGNLDEAFF.

The chain couples TRBV29-1 to TRBJ1-3, with 7 bases fitting TRBD1. Germline CDR1 and CDR2: SQVTM and ANQGSEA. Trimming took 8 bases from V and 0 from J; bases not matched to a gene: 4. The CDR3 loop spans 13 amino acids. The CDR3 sequence: CSLTGSSGNTIYF. CDR3 DNA: TGCAGCCTGACAGGGAGCTCTGGAAACACCATATATTTT.